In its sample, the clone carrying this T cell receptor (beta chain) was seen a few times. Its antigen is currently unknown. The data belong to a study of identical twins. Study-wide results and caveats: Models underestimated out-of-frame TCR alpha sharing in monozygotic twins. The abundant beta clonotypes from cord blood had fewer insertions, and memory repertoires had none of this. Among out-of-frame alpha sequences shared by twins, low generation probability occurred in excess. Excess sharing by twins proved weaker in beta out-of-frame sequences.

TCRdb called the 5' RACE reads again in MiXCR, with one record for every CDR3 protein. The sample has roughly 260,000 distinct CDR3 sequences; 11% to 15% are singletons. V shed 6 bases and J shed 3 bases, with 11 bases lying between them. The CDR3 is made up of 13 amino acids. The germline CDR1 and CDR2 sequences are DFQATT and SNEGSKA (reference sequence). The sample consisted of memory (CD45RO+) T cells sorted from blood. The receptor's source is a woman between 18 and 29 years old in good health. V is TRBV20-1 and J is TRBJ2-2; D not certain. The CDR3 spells CSASTDYTGELFF. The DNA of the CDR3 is TGCAGTGCATCGACGGATTACACCGGGGAGCTGTTTTTT.